This is a list of T cell receptor beta chains from one sample in a study of identical twins. TCRdb processed the 5' RACE reads anew with MiXCR; each CDR3 protein has one entry. The table includes fewer than 800,000 distinct CDR3 sequences, 7.1% detected once. The same sample was also used in a study of yellow fever vaccine responses in identical twins.

Material: PBMCs. The origin of the receptors is a young woman in good health. Each CDR3 is given with its conserved first and last residue. The order of the fields is J gene, clone size, V gene, D gene, CDR3 protein, CDR3 DNA. The D gene is left open where the match is weak. For some rows the clone size is stated as once, few or many, or as a class when expanded; others skip it.

TRBJ2-2,NA,TRBV7-9,TRBD1,CASSSGTGSGNTGELFF,TGTGCCAGCAGCTCCGGGACAGGGAGTGGGAACACCGGGGAGCTGTTTTTT
TRBJ1-6,few,TRBV18,TRBD1,CASSEGQRINSPLHF,TGTGCCAGCTCAGAGGGACAGCGAATCAATTCACCCCTCCACTTT
TRBJ2-5,few,TRBV19,NA,CASSIPSGEQETQYF,TGTGCCAGTAGTATACCTTCGGGGGAACAAGAGACCCAGTACTTC
TRBJ1-5,many,TRBV12-3/TRBV12-4,NA,CASSLRAQPQHF,TGTGCCAGCAGTTTACGGGCGCAGCCCCAGCATTTT
TRBJ2-2,few,TRBV12-3/TRBV12-4,TRBD2,CASSTGGGALNTGELFF,TGTGCCAGCAGTACGGGAGGGGGGGCCTTAAACACCGGGGAGCTGTTTTTT
TRBJ1-5,many,TRBV20-1,TRBD1,CSATTGGSNQPQHF,TGCAGTGCTACCACAGGGGGTAGCAATCAGCCCCAGCATTTT
TRBJ1-1,many,TRBV4-1,NA,CASSPRRGNTEAFF,TGCGCCAGCAGCCCTCGACGGGGGAACACTGAAGCTTTCTTT
TRBJ2-5,few,TRBV20-1,TRBD2,CSAWLAGGQETQYF,TGCAGTGCTTGGCTAGCGGGGGGTCAGGAGACCCAGTACTTC
TRBJ2-3,few,TRBV7-8,NA,CASRIGPLVDTQYF,TGTGCCAGCAGAATAGGCCCCCTAGTAGATACGCAGTATTTT
TRBJ2-2,many,TRBV5-1,NA,CASSFTSVTGELFF,TGCGCCAGCAGCTTCACCAGTGTCACCGGGGAGCTGTTTTTT
TRBJ1-1,many,TRBV29-1,NA,CSVHTRPRTNTEAFF,TGCAGCGTTCATACCCGCCCTCGGACGAACACTGAAGCTTTCTTT
TRBJ2-2,many,TRBV2,NA,CASSELGPANTGELFF,TGTGCCAGCAGTGAGTTGGGACCCGCGAACACCGGGGAGCTGTTTTTT
TRBJ2-5,NA,TRBV4-1,TRBD2,CASSLTHRTSQETQYF,TGCGCCAGCAGCCTCACCCACCGGACTAGCCAAGAGACCCAGTACTTC
TRBJ1-1,few,TRBV6-5,TRBD1,CASSPDRAQAFF,TGTGCCAGCAGCCCCGACAGGGCCCAAGCTTTCTTT
TRBJ2-1,NA,TRBV20-1,TRBD2,CSARLAGGVGYNEQLF,TGCAGTGCTAGGCTAGCGGGGGGGGTTGGCTACAATGAGCAGTTATTC
TRBJ1-6,many,TRBV12-3/TRBV12-4,NA,CASMEGIGSPLHF,TGTGCCAGCATGGAGGGGATTGGTTCACCCCTCCACTTT
TRBJ2-5,few,TRBV12-3/TRBV12-4,TRBD2,CASSFVAGLQETQYF,TGTGCCAGCAGTTTTGTAGCGGGACTACAAGAGACCCAGTACTTC
TRBJ1-4,few,TRBV20-1,NA,CSANRLTPSFNEKLFF,TGCAGTGCTAATCGGCTTACTCCCTCCTTTAATGAAAAACTGTTTTTT
TRBJ2-3,NA,TRBV28,NA,CASSFLGWGAPSTDTQYF,TGTGCCAGCAGTTTCCTCGGGTGGGGTGCGCCTAGCACAGATACGCAGTATTTT
TRBJ2-4,few,TRBV12-3/TRBV12-4,TRBD2,CASRPGTSGRSAKNIQYF,TGTGCCAGCAGACCTGGGACTAGCGGGAGGTCAGCCAAAAACATTCAGTACTTC
TRBJ2-7,many,TRBV7-9,TRBD1,CASSSTGGPYEQYF,TGTGCCAGCAGTTCAACAGGGGGACCCTACGAGCAGTACTTC
TRBJ2-7,NA,TRBV5-1,NA,CASSLDGTYEQYF,TGCGCCAGCAGTTTGGATGGTACTTACGAGCAGTACTTC
TRBJ1-1,NA,TRBV20-1,NA,CSARSQGNSKTEAFF,TGCAGTGCTCGCAGCCAGGGGAATAGTAAGACTGAAGCTTTCTTT
TRBJ2-5,few,TRBV11-2,NA,CASSLAFTPWGETQYF,TGTGCCAGCAGCTTAGCATTTACCCCTTGGGGAGAGACCCAGTACTTC
TRBJ2-1,many,TRBV4-1,NA,CASSHHPGGGTAYNEQFF,TGCGCCAGCAGCCACCACCCGGGCGGCGGTACCGCCTACAATGAGCAGTTCTTC
TRBJ1-6,few,TRBV5-1,NA,CASSLSRADTLHF,TGCGCCAGCAGCTTGTCGAGGGCCGACACCCTCCACTTT
TRBJ2-7,many,TRBV6-5,TRBD2,CASSYSKASGTYEQYF,TGTGCCAGCAGTTACTCGAAGGCTAGCGGGACCTACGAGCAGTACTTC
TRBJ1-5,NA,TRBV28,NA,CASSLVGESQPQHF,TGTGCCAGCAGTTTAGTCGGAGAGAGTCAGCCCCAGCATTTT